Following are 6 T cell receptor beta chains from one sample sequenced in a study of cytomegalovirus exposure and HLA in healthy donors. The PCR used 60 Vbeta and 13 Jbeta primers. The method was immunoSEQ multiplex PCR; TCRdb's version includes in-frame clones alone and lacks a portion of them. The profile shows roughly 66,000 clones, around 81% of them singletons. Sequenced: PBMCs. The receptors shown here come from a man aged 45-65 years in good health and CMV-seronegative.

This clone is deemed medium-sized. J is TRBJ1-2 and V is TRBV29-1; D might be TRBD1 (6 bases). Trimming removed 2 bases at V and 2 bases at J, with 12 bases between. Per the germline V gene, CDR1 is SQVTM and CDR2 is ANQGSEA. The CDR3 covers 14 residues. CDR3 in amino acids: CSVERNDRNYGYTF. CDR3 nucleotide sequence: TGCAGCGTTGAACGAAACGACAGGAACTATGGCTACACCTTC.

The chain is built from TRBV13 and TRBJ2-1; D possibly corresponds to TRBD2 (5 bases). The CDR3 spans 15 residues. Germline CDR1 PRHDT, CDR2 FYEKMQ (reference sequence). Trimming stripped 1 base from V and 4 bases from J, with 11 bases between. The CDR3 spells CASSLAGLLYNEQFF. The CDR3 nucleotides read TGTGCCAGCAGCTTAGCGGGGTTACTTTACAATGAGCAGTTCTTC.

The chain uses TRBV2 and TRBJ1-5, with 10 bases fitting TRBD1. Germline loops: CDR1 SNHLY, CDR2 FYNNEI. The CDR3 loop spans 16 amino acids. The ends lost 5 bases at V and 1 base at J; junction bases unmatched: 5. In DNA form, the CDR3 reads TGTGCCAGCAGTCGACAGGGGGCTCGGAGCAATCAGCCCCAGCATTTT. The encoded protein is CASSRQGARSNQPQHF.

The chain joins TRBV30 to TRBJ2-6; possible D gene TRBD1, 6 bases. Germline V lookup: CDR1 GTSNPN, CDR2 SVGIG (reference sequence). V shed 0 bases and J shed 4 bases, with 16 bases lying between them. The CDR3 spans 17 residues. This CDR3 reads CAWSVEGGRSGANVLTF. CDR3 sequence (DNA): TGTGCCTGGAGTGTGGAAGGGGGAAGATCAGGGGCCAACGTCCTGACTTTC.

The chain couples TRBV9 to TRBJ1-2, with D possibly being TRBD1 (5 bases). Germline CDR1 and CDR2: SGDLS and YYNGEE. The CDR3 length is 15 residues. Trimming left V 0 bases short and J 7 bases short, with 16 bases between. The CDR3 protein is CASSVGGGGMSGYTF. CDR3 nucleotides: TGTGCCAGCAGCGTAGGTGGGGGGGGGATGAGTGGCTACACCTTC.

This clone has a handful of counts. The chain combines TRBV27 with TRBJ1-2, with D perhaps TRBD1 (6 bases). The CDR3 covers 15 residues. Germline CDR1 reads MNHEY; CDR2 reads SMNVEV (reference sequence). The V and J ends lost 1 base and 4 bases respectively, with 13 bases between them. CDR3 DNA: TGTGCCAGCAGTTTATGGGCGGCAGGGGCCTATGGCTACACCTTC. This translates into CASSLWAAGAYGYTF.